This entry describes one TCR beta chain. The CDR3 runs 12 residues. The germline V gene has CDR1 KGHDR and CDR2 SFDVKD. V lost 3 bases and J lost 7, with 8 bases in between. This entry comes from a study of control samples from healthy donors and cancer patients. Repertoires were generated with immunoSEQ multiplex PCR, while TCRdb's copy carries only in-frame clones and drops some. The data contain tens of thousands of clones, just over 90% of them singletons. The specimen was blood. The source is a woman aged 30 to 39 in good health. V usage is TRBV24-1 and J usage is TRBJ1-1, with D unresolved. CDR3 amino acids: CATSDGHGEAFF. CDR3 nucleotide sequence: TGTGCCACCAGTGATGGGCACGGTGAAGCTTTCTTT.